This T cell receptor beta chain appears in the sequencing data of a study of blood T cell repertoires in COVID-19. This clone was observed at least ten times. Germline CDR1 reads SEHNR; CDR2 reads FQNEAQ (reference sequence). This CDR3 contains 18 residues. The ends were cut back, 1 base at V and 3 bases at J, with 16 bases in the middle. Using immunoSEQ multiplex PCR, the repertoire was profiled, and TCRdb retains in-frame clones only, with some absent. The table records 130,000 to 150,000 clones, around 83% of them present only once. The receptor was isolated from a woman aged 45-65 years who had been exposed to COVID-19. The chain employs TRBV7-9 and TRBJ2-6; tentative D call: TRBD2 (6 bases). The sequenced sample consisted of PBMCs or T cells enriched from blood (not recorded which). The CDR3 nucleotides read TGTGCCAGCAGCTTAGTTGTCCCAGGGACTGGTGGGGCCAACGTCCTGACTTTC. It codes for CASSLVVPGTGGANVLTF.